These 8 T cell receptor beta chains share one sample of origin, sequenced in a study of cytomegalovirus exposure and HLA in healthy donors. In the PCR, 60 Vbeta and 13 Jbeta primers were used. Assay used: immunoSEQ multiplex PCR; TCRdb lists only in-frame clones, some missing. The repertoire holds 100,000 to 150,000 clones, over 60% seen once, with 1.5% to 2.5% in the top ten. Specimen: PBMCs. The receptors shown here come from a man aged 50 to 60 in good health and CMV-seronegative.

This clone turned up a few times. The rearrangement joins TRBV10-2 to TRBJ1-2, with TRBD1 matching over 8 bases. Germline V gene lookup returns CDR1 WSHSY and CDR2 SAAADI. This CDR3 has 13 amino acids. V lost 6 bases and J lost 3; bases outside the gene matches: 3. The CDR3: CASSVDRDYGYTF. As DNA, the CDR3 is TGCGCCAGCAGCGTGGACAGGGACTATGGCTACACCTTC.

CDR3 nucleotides: TGTGCCAGCAGCCAAAGGGGGCTCCTGAGCTCCTACAATGAGCAGTTCTTC. This codes for CASSQRGLLSSYNEQFF. The rearrangement links TRBV14 to TRBJ2-1; 7 bases match TRBD1. CDR3 size: 17 residues. V lost 2 bases, J lost 0 bases, and 7 bases stayed unmatched. Germline CDR1 is SGHDN and CDR2 is FVKESK.

The V call is TRBV25-1, the J call TRBJ2-4; D not certain. Germline CDR1 and CDR2: MGHDK and SYGVNS. The CDR3 runs to 12 residues. CDR3 nucleotides: TGTGCTATAGAGGTGGCCAAAAACATTCAGTACTTC. Translation gives CAIEVAKNIQYF.

The chain uses TRBV30 and TRBJ1-2; D not resolved. Germline V gene sequence: CDR1 GTSNPN, CDR2 SVGIG (reference sequence). This CDR3 spans 14 amino acids. The CDR3 DNA sequence: TGTCTGTTCATGCGGCAGTTCCCTTCCTATGGCTACACCTTC. Protein: CLFMRQFPSYGYTF. The full variable domain, rest sourced from reference TRBV30 and TRBJ1-2, is SQTIHQWPATLVQPVGSPLSLECTVEGTSNPNLYWYRQAAGRGLQLLFYSVGIGQISSEVPQNLSASRPQDRQFILSSKKLLLSDSGFYLCLFMRQFPSYGYTFGSGTRLTVV.

This chain uses TRBV2 with TRBJ1-2; D is ambiguous. V was shortened by 3 bases and J by 5 bases, with 10 bases between the two germline ends. Germline values: CDR1 SNHLY, CDR2 FYNNEI. CDR3 length equals 13 residues. DNA of the CDR3: TGTGCCAGCAGTGAGAGTTTCCTTTATGGCTACACCTTC. Translation: CASSESFLYGYTF. The full variable domain, in which reference TRBV2 and TRBJ1-2 provide the parts outside the CDR3, is EPEVTQTPSHQVTQMGQEVILRCVPISNHLYFYWYRQILGQKVEFLVSFYNNEISEKSEIFDDQFSVERPDGSNFTLKIRSTKLEDSAMYFCASSESFLYGYTFGSGTRLTVV.

The chain combines TRBV19 with TRBJ1-1, with 9 bases aligning to TRBD1. Trimming removed 7 bases from V and 1 base from J; junction bases left unmatched: 13. Looked up from germline, CDR1 is LNHDA and CDR2 is SQIVND (reference sequence). The CDR3 has 17 amino acids. The CDR3 coding sequence is TGTGCCAGTAATGCCGGGACAGGGAGGGCGCCGAACACTGAAGCTTTCTTT. It translates to CASNAGTGRAPNTEAFF.

The chain combines TRBV4-1 with TRBJ1-2; TRBD1 aligns across 8 bases. The J segment lost 5 bases and the V segment lost 0 bases, leaving 8 bases of the junction unmatched. The CDR3 extends over 16 amino acids. CDR1 and CDR2 from the germline V gene are MGHRA and YSYEKL. The CDR3 bases are TGCGCCAGCAGCCAAGATTTAGGACAGGGATCTTATGGCTACACCTTC. It codes for CASSQDLGQGSYGYTF.

J is TRBJ1-2 and V is TRBV19; TRBD1 agrees at 8 bases. The V segment lost 5 bases and the J segment 3 bases; nucleotides outside the gene matches: 8. CDR1 is LNHDA and CDR2 is SQIVND in the germline V gene (reference sequence). This CDR3 spans 15 amino acids. In nucleotides, the CDR3 is TGTGCCAGTAGTTTAGGCAGGGGGCCCGACTATGGCTACACCTTC. It encodes CASSLGRGPDYGYTF.